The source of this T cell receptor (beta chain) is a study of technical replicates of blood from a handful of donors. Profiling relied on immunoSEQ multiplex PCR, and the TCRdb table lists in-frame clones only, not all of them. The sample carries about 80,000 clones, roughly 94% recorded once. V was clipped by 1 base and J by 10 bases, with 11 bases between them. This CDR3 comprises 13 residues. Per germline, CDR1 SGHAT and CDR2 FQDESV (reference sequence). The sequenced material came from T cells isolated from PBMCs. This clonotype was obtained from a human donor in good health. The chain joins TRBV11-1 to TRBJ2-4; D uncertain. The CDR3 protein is CASSLGSREIQYF. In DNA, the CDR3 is TGTGCCAGCAGCTTAGGGTCCCGCGAGATTCAGTACTTC.